Given below is one T cell receptor beta chain in context. Its target is unknown. A much larger clone is a single base away; this may be a read error. Scientists amplified the TCR beta CDR3 regions from RNA transcripts. Second-round multiplex PCR followed a first-round RT-PCR using HTBI primers. Using its own MiXCR run on the multiplex PCR reads, TCRdb lists one record per CDR3 protein. The sample has about 550,000 distinct CDR3 sequences, 39% seen once. Reliance was placed on clinical symptoms, serum thyroxine, TRAb, thyroid ultrasound and orbital computed tomography for diagnosis. The data were taken from a study of Graves' ophthalmopathy and Graves' hyperthyroidism. Study in general: Hyperthyroidism is called stable when no ophthalmopathy develops within 18 months of follow-up.

General study points: The model achieved approximately 71% sensitivity and around 72% specificity for ophthalmopathy progression. Most expanded thyroid clonotypes above 0.001 frequency also appeared in blood.

Sequencing was carried out using peripheral blood or thyroid tissue (not recorded which). This TCR came from an adult man with Graves' hyperthyroidism.

Written as DNA, the CDR3 is TGTGCCGGCAGTTTAGCGGGGAGCCACGAGCAGTACTTC. Its protein product is CAGSLAGSHEQYF. The V gene is TRBV12-3 or TRBV12-4, the J gene TRBJ2-7; 8 bases match TRBD2. This CDR3 region has 13 residues.